The clone carrying this T cell receptor (beta chain) has more than one count but fewer than ten. Antigen unknown. The read halts 3 residues ahead of the CDR3 end, with the missing end drawn from the germline J gene. There are 15 residues in the CDR3. The V and J ends lost 5 bases and 2 bases respectively, with 16 bases between them. Germline V lookup: CDR1 SGHAT, CDR2 FQDESV (reference sequence). These data originate in a study of T cell clonality in common variable immunodeficiency. Control and CVID samples contributed equal amounts of genomic DNA. Repertoires were generated with immunoSEQ multiplex PCR, while TCRdb's copy carries only in-frame clones and drops some. The data list roughly 43,000 clones, none observed once; about 0.68% falls to the top ten. Study-wide results and limits: In common variable immunodeficiency, TCR beta chains reportedly carried fewer deletions and N-nucleotide insertions. CVID subjects had higher TCRbeta clonality than healthy controls, most marked in about a third. CVID subjects shared fewer TCRbeta clones than healthy controls did.

The TCR was taken from a person aged 18 to 70 in good health. The sequencing input was peripheral blood mononuclear cells. The chain carries TRBV11-1 and TRBJ2-7, with TRBD2 as a possible D gene (6 bases). CDR3 DNA (partial): TGTGCCAGCAGCGACGGGGGTACAACGGCCTACGAG. The encoded protein is CASSDGGTTAYE. The entire CDR3 is CASSDGGTTAYEQYF.